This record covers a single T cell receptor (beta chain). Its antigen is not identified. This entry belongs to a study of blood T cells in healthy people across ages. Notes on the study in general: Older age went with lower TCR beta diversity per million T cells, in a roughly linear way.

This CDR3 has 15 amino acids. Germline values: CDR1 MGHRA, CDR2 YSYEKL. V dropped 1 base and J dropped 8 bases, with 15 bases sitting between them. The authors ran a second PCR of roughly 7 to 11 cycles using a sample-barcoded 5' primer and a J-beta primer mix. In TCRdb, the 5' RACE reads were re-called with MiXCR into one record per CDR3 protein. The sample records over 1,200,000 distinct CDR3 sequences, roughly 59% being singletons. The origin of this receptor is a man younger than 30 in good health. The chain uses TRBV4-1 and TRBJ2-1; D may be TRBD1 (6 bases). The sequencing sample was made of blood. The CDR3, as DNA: TGCGCCAGCAGCCAAGTCGCGAACAGGGTCCATGAGCAGTTCTTC. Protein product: CASSQVANRVHEQFF.